Following are 19 T cell receptor beta chains from one sample sequenced in a study of T cells after yellow fever vaccination (dated by TCRdb to about 2019). Library construction relied on 5' RACE. TCRdb records Illumina NovaSeq 6000 as the sequencer. TCRdb applied fastp at Q25 and MiXCR to the public reads, then kept only in-frame beta chains. Each record represents a unique CDR3 protein, reported with the most common genes and DNA among its rows. Here the sample has roughly 350,000 distinct CDR3 sequences; about 4% occur a single time. The top ten clones comprise around 24% of the sample. This specimen's treatment or condition label, interpreted: live attenuated yellow fever vaccine strain. The specimen comprised PBMCs, sampled 5 days after the yellow fever booster vaccination. These receptors all stem from a man younger than 35 who received the YFV17D yellow fever vaccine.

V is TRBV7-2 and J is TRBJ2-1; 7 bases match TRBD1. This CDR3 is built from 13 residues. CDR1 and CDR2 from the germline V gene are SGHTA and FQGNSA. Unmatched junction bases numbered 7, after V lost 5 bases and J lost 9 bases. Here the CDR3 reads CASSDPPGGEQFF. CDR3 coding DNA: TGTGCCAGCAGCGACCCTCCAGGGGGTGAGCAGTTCTTC.

CDR3 coding DNA: TGTGCCAGCAGTGTCCAGGACCGAGGCTCCTACGAGCAGTACTTC. Protein sequence: CASSVQDRGSYEQYF. The chain carries TRBV6-5 and TRBJ2-7; D unresolved. Between the trimmed V and J ends, which lost 5 bases and 0 bases, there was a span of 14 bases. Germline V gene lookup returns CDR1 MNHEY and CDR2 SVGAGI. The CDR3 sequence is 15 residues long.

This sequence joins TRBV20-1 and TRBJ1-6, with D hard to call. V lost 1 base, J lost 7 bases, and 23 bases lay in between. Germline CDR1 reads DFQATT; CDR2 reads SNEGSKA (reference sequence). This CDR3 region has 18 residues. The CDR3 protein is CSARVSGVIIGRNSPLHF. The CDR3 coding sequence is TGCAGTGCTAGAGTCAGCGGTGTTATCATAGGCAGGAATTCACCCCTCCACTTT.

The table lists this clonotype with many counts. V gene TRBV7-2 combines with J gene TRBJ2-7; perhaps D is TRBD1 or TRBD2 (5 bases each). The CDR3 loop spans 16 amino acids. CDR1 is SGHTA and CDR2 is FQGNSA in the germline V gene. V gave up 2 bases and J gave up 0 bases, with 14 bases separating them. The CDR3: CASSLSPGRSSYEQYF. CDR3 DNA: TGTGCCAGCAGCTTATCCCCAGGGAGAAGCTCCTACGAGCAGTACTTC.

The J gene is TRBJ2-5, the V gene TRBV7-9, with D hard to call. The ends were cut back, 1 base at V and 2 bases at J, with 14 bases in the middle. CDR1 and CDR2 from the germline V gene are SEHNR and FQNEAQ (reference sequence). The CDR3 sequence is 16 residues long. Here the CDR3 DNA reads TGTGCCAGCAGCTTAGGAGGTGGTCAGCAGCAAGAGACCCAGTACTTC. This gives the protein CASSLGGGQQQETQYF.

This clonotype was found many times. The chain combines TRBV29-1 with TRBJ1-2; D not certain. Germline-derived CDR1 and CDR2 are SQVTM and ANQGSEA. The V end lost 5 bases, the J end lost 0 bases, and 7 bases lay between the germline ends. The length of the CDR3 is 12 residues. The CDR3: CSVPEANYGYTF. The DNA for the CDR3 is TGCAGCGTTCCGGAAGCTAACTATGGCTACACCTTC.

The chain employs TRBV6-1 and TRBJ2-3; D possibly matches TRBD1 or TRBD2 (6 bases each). V lost 2 bases, J lost 6 bases, and 12 bases lay in between. CDR1 and CDR2 from the germline V gene are MNHNS and SASEGT. CDR3 length: 14 amino acids. The CDR3 coding sequence is TGTGCCAGCAGTGAAAAGGGGGGCTATGATACGCAGTATTTT. The encoded protein is CASSEKGGYDTQYF.

This clonotype was seen many times. The CDR3 DNA is TGTGCCAGTCCCTGGCCTCGCGGGAGGTCCTACGAGCAGTACGTC. Translated: CASPWPRGRSYEQYV. The chain joins TRBV6-5 to TRBJ2-7, with 8 bases that match TRBD2. CDR1 is MNHEY and CDR2 is SVGAGI in the germline V gene. The junction had 11 bases not matched to a gene; V was cut back by 9 bases and J by 1 base. The CDR3 length is 15 residues.

This clonotype has only a few counts. The rearrangement joins TRBV20-1 to TRBJ2-7; 7 nucleotides match TRBD1. Trimming took 2 bases from V and 3 from J; bases not matched to a gene: 1. The germline gives CDR1 DFQATT, CDR2 SNEGSKA (reference sequence). CDR3 size: 12 residues. CDR3 nucleotide sequence: TGCAGTGCTAGACAGGGGGTCTACGAGCAGTACGTC. The encoded protein is CSARQGVYEQYV.

This clonotype was counted between two and nine times. The chain combines TRBV18 with TRBJ2-7, with D possibly being TRBD2 (5 bases). V lost 3 bases and J 1 base, leaving 19 bases between the germline ends. Looked up from germline, CDR1 is KGHSH and CDR2 is LQKENI. This CDR3 comprises 17 residues. The CDR3 bases are TGTGCCAGCTCACCTTTCGTTTCGGGGTCCGAGTCCTACGAGCAGTACGTC. This gives the protein CASSPFVSGSESYEQYV.

This clonotype has a count of ten or more. The genes are TRBV11-1 and TRBJ2-1; TRBD1 might be the D (6 bases). The V end was cut by 4 bases, the J end by 0 bases, with 16 bases between. The germline V gene encodes CDR1 SGHAT and CDR2 FQDESV (reference sequence). There are 17 residues in the CDR3. CDR3 nucleotides: TGTGCCAGCAGCTCCCTAGGGGGTGGAAGCTCCTACAATGAGCAGTTCTTC. It specifies CASSSLGGGSSYNEQFF.

The chain uses TRBV20-1 and TRBJ2-1, with 9 bases fitting TRBD2. This CDR3 contains 14 residues. Germline CDR1 and CDR2: DFQATT and SNEGSKA (reference sequence). V was clipped by 6 bases and J by 5 bases; unmatched bases: 8. The CDR3 coding sequence is TGCAGTGCAGACTCTAGCGGGGAAGACAATGAGCAGTTCTTC. Its protein product is CSADSSGEDNEQFF.

This clonotype was seen a few times. The chain couples TRBV6-5 to TRBJ2-3; D perhaps matches TRBD2 (7 bases). V shed 0 bases and J shed 5 bases, with 15 bases lying between them. Looked up from germline, CDR1 is MNHEY and CDR2 is SVGAGI. This CDR3 contains 16 residues. The CDR3 sequence: CASSYSRGGARDTQYF. DNA of the CDR3: TGTGCCAGCAGTTACTCTAGGGGGGGGGCCCGAGATACGCAGTATTTT.

Only a few counts were recorded for this clonotype. This chain joins TRBV29-1 and TRBJ1-2; possible D gene TRBD1, 5 bases. CDR1 SQVTM and CDR2 ANQGSEA come from the germline V gene. V lost 3 bases and J 4 bases, leaving 9 bases between the germline ends. CDR3 size: 12 residues. The CDR3 DNA is TGCAGCGTTGACCCCGGGACCTATGGCTACACCTTC. Translating gives CSVDPGTYGYTF.

This clonotype occurred many times. The gene calls are TRBV6-5 and TRBJ1-5; D gene uncertain. Germline values: CDR1 MNHEY, CDR2 SVGAGI. The CDR3 is made up of 15 amino acids. Trimming took 0 bases from V and 1 from J, leaving 7 bases between them. CDR3 sequence reads: CASSYSGRSNQPQHF. Written as DNA, the CDR3 is TGTGCCAGCAGTTACTCGGGGAGAAGCAATCAGCCCCAGCATTTT.

The chain is built from TRBV6-2 or TRBV6-3 and TRBJ1-2, with D perhaps matching TRBD1 (6 bases). Deletions cut 6 bases from V and 7 bases from J, with 15 bases between. CDR1 is MNHEY, CDR2 SVGEGT, per germline. CDR3 length equals 13 residues. The CDR3 spells CASSEQGTAGYTF. DNA for the CDR3: TGTGCCAGCAGCGAACAGGGAACTGCTGGCTACACCTTC.

The chain links TRBV7-2 to TRBJ2-1; weak D call: TRBD2 (6 bases). This CDR3 spans 14 amino acids. Germline V gene lookup returns CDR1 SGHTA and CDR2 FQGNSA. V lost 3 bases to trimming and J lost 3 bases, with 9 bases between them. The CDR3: CASSLDSGYNEQFF. The CDR3, as DNA: TGTGCCAGCAGCTTGGATAGCGGCTACAATGAGCAGTTCTTC.

This rearrangement joins TRBV18 to TRBJ2-1, with D maybe TRBD1 (5 bases). This CDR3 has 12 amino acids. Germline CDR1 is KGHSH and CDR2 is LQKENI. Trimming removed 5 bases at V and 12 bases at J, with 14 bases between. The CDR3 here is CASSSQGQGQFF. The CDR3 coding sequence is TGTGCCAGCTCATCGCAGGGTCAGGGGCAGTTCTTC.

The chain combines TRBV29-1 with TRBJ2-2, with D unresolved. The CDR3 totals 13 residues. In germline, CDR1 is SQVTM, CDR2 ANQGSEA. Trimming pared 4 bases from V and 1 base from J, leaving 7 bases between. The CDR3 is CSVVPGNTGELFF. As DNA, the CDR3 is TGCAGCGTTGTTCCGGGGAACACCGGGGAGCTGTTTTTT.